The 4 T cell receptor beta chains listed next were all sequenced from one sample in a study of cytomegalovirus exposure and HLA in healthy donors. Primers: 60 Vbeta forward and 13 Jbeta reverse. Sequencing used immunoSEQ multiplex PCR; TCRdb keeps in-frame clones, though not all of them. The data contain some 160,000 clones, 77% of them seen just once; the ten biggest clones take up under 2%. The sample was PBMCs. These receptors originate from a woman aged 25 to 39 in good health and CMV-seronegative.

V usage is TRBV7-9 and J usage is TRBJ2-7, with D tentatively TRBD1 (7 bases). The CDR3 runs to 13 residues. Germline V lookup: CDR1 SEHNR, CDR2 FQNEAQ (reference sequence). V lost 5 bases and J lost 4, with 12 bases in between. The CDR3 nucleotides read TGTGCCAGCAGCCCGACAGGGAGGTACGAGCAGTACTTC. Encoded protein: CASSPTGRYEQYF.

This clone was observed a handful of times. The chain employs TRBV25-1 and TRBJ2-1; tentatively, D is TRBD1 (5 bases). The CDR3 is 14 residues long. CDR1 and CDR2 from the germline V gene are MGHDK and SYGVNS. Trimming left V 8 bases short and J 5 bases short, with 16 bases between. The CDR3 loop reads CASLKTGRNNEQFF. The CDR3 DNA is TGTGCCAGCCTTAAAACAGGCCGAAACAATGAGCAGTTCTTC.

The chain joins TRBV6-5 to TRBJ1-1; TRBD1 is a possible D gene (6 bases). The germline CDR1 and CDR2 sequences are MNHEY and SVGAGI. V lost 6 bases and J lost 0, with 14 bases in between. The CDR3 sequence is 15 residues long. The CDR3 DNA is TGTGCCAGCAGAGGGACATGGCGCCTGAACACTGAAGCTTTCTTT. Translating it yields CASRGTWRLNTEAFF.

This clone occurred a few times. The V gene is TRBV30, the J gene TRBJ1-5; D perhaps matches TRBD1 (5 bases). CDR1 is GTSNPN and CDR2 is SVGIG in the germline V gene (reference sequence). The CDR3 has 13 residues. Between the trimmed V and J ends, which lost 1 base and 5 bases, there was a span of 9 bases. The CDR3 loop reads CAWSARVDQPQHF. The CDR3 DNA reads TGTGCCTGGAGTGCCAGGGTGGATCAGCCCCAGCATTTT.